This paragraph covers one T cell receptor beta chain sequence. The trim removed 2 bases at V and 4 bases at J, leaving 3 bases unmatched. There are 14 residues in the CDR3. CDR1 and CDR2 (germline): LNHDA, SQIVND (reference sequence). Data came from immunoSEQ multiplex PCR; TCRdb stores just in-frame clones and leaves some out. The top ten hold about 2.1% of the sample, which has 400,000 to 550,000 clones, approximately 90% seen once. This entry is derived from a study of blood T cell repertoires in COVID-19. The sample comprised PBMCs or T cells enriched from blood (not recorded which). This sequence was found in a woman between 18 and 29 years old with acute COVID-19. The chain joins TRBV19 to TRBJ2-5, with 8 bases aligning to TRBD1. The CDR3: CASSITGGGETQYF. CDR3 DNA: TGTGCCAGTAGTATAACAGGGGGAGGAGAGACCCAGTACTTC.